This record looks at one T cell receptor (beta chain) sequence and its context. Its matching antigen is unknown. The data were taken from a study of beta chain features in type 1 diabetes. Study information: Summed over all samples, the examined sorted cells came to roughly 110 million.

General study findings and limits: Moderate yet significant TCRB CDR3 shortening was seen in Type 1 diabetes patients in all four CD4+ subsets. Type 1 diabetes patients had fewer VDJ junction insertions and more deletions.

One heparinised blood draw averaging roughly 120 mL was given by each donor. Expressed TCRB transcripts got sequenced, as all isolated RNA was reverse transcribed. Some clones are missing from TCRdb's copy, which holds only in-frame ones; the method was immunoSEQ multiplex PCR. The sample has a few hundred thousand clones; about 20% are singletons. CDR1 is SGDLS, CDR2 YYNGEE, per germline. V dropped 0 bases and J dropped 1; count of bases not matched to a gene: 1. The length of the CDR3 is 16 residues. The chain employs TRBV9 and TRBJ2-5; TRBD2 matches at 12 bases. The source is a woman between 18 and 29 years old in good health. Sequencing input: naive CD4+ T cells from blood. The CDR3 is CASSVGLAGVQETQYF. Written as DNA, the CDR3 is TGTGCCAGCAGCGTAGGACTAGCGGGAGTCCAAGAGACCCAGTACTTC. Full variable domain (missing parts from reference TRBV9 and TRBJ2-5): DSGVTQTPKHLITATGQRVTLRCSPRSGDLSVYWYQQSLDQGLQFLIQYYNGEERAKGNILERFSAQQFPDLHSELNLSSLELGDSALYFCASSVGLAGVQETQYFGPGTRLLVL.